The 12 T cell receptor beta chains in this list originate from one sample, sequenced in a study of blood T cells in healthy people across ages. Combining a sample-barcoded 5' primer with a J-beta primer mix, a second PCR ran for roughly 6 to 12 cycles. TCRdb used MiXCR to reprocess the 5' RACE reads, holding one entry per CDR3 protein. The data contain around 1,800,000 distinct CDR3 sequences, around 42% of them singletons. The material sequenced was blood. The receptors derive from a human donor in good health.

For the CDR3, the DNA is TGTGCCAGCAAAGCAAGTCAGCCCCAGCATTTT. Translation gives CASKASQPQHF. This rearrangement joins TRBV6-1 to TRBJ1-5; D is ambiguous. The V gene's germline CDR1 is MNHNS and CDR2 SASEGT. With 7 bases removed from V and 6 bases from J, the gap between germline ends came to 7 bases. The CDR3 spans 11 residues.

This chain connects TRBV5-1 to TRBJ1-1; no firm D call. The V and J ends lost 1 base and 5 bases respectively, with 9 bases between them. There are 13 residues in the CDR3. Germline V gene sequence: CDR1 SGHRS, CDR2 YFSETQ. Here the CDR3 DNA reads TGCGCCAGCAGCTTGAGTTGGACGACTGAAGCTTTCTTT. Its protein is CASSLSWTTEAFF.

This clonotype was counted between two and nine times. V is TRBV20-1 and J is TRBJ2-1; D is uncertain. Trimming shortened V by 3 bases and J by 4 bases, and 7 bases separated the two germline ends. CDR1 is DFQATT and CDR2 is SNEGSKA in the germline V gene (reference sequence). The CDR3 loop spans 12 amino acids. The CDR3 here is CSASNGYNEQFF. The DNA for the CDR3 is TGCAGTGCTAGTAACGGATACAATGAGCAGTTCTTC.

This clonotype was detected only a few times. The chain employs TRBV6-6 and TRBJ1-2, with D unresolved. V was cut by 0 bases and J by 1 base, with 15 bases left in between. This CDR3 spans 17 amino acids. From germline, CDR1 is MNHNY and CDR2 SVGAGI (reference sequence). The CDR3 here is CASSYSGQVSNNYGYTF. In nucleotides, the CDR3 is TGTGCCAGCAGTTACTCCGGTCAGGTATCGAATAACTATGGCTACACCTTC.

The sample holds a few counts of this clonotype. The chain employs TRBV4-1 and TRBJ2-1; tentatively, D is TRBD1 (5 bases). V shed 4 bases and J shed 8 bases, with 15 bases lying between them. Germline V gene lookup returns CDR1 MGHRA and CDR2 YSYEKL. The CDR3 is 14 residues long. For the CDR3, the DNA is TGCGCCAGCAGCCCGACAGACTTTAGGTATGAGCAGTTCTTC. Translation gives CASSPTDFRYEQFF.

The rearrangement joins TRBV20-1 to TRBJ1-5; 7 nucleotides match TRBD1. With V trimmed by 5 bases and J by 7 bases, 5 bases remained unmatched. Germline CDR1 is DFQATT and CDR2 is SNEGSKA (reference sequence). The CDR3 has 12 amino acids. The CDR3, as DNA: TGCAGTGCTGCAGGGGGGGAACAGCCCCAGCATTTT. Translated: CSAAGGEQPQHF.

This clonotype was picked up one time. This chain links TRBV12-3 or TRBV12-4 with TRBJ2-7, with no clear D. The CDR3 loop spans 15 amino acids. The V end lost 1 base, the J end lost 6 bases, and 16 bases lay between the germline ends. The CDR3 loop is CASSLGLSTWGEQYF. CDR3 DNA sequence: TGTGCCAGCAGTTTAGGTTTAAGCACTTGGGGCGAGCAGTACTTC.

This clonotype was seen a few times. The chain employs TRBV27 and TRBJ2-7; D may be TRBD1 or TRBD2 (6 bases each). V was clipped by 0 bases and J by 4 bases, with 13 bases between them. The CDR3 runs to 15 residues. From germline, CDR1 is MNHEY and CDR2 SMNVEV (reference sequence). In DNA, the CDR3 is TGTGCCAGCAGTTTATCATCCGGGGGCAGATACGAGCAGTACTTC. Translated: CASSLSSGGRYEQYF.

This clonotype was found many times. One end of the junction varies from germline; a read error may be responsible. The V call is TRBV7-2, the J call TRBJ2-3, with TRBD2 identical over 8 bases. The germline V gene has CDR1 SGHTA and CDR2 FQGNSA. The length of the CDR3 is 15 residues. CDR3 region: CASSLAGRGTDTQYF. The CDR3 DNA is TGTGCCAGCAGTTTAGCGGGAAGGGGCACAGATACGCAGTATTTT.

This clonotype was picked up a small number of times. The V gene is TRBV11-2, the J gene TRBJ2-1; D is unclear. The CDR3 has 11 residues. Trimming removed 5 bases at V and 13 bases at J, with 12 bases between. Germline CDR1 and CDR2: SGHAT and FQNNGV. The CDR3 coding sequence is TGTGCCAGCAGCGCTCCTTACATCCAGTTCTTC. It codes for CASSAPYIQFF.

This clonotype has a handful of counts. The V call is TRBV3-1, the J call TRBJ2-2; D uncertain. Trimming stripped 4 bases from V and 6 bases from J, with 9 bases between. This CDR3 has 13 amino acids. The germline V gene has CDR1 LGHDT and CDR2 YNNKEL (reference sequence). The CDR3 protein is CASSPAWAGELFF. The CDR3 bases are TGTGCCAGCAGCCCAGCATGGGCCGGGGAGCTGTTTTTT.

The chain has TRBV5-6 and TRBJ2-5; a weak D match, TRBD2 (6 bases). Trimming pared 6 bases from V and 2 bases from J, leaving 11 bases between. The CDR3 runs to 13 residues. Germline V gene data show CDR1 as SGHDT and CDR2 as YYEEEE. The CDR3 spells CASKRTTQETQYF. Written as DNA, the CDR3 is TGTGCCAGCAAAAGGACTACGCAAGAGACCCAGTACTTC.